The rows below give T cell receptor beta chains drawn from one sample of a study of blood T cell repertoires in COVID-19. The assay was immunoSEQ multiplex PCR, and TCRdb's table has in-frame clones only and misses some. The sample lists roughly 250,000 clones, over 75% occurring once. Sequenced material: peripheral blood. The receptor set was obtained from a human donor in a cohort sampled during active COVID-19. CDR3s include the opening cysteine and the closing phenylalanine or tryptophan. The D gene is left open where the match is weak. A row's size may be missing; if present it is once, few, many or a size class.

D gene: .; V gene: TRBV11-2; J gene: TRBJ2-1; clone size: .; CDR3 DNA: TGTGCCAGCAGCCTGAGGTCCACGGGGGTGACTCCGTTCTTC; CDR3 protein: CASSLRSTGVTPFF
D gene: .; V gene: TRBV9; J gene: TRBJ2-1; clone size: .; CDR3 DNA: TGTGCCAGCAGCGTAGCCCTGTCGGGTGAGCAGTTCTTC; CDR3 protein: CASSVALSGEQFF
D gene: .; V gene: TRBV29-1; J gene: TRBJ1-1; clone size: .; CDR3 DNA: TGCAGCGCTGACACCGGTCCTGAAGCTTTCTTT; CDR3 protein: CSADTGPEAFF
D gene: TRBD1; V gene: TRBV28; J gene: TRBJ1-1; clone size: .; CDR3 DNA: TGTGCCAGCAGTACAGGGGGTGTGGGTACTGAAGCTTTCTTT; CDR3 protein: CASSTGGVGTEAFF
D gene: .; V gene: TRBV7-3; J gene: TRBJ2-1; clone size: .; CDR3 DNA: TGTGCCAGCAGCTTACGACAGATCTCCTACAATGAGCAGTTCTTC; CDR3 protein: CASSLRQISYNEQFF
D gene: .; V gene: TRBV7-2; J gene: TRBJ2-3; clone size: .; CDR3 DNA: TGTGCCAGCAGCTTAGCGGGGGGGCCGACAGATACGCAGTATTTT; CDR3 protein: CASSLAGGPTDTQYF
D gene: .; V gene: TRBV3-1/TRBV3-2; J gene: TRBJ2-2; clone size: .; CDR3 DNA: TGTGCCAGCAGCCCGACTAGTCCCTCGTCCACCGGGGAGCTGTTTTTT; CDR3 protein: CASSPTSPSSTGELFF
D gene: .; V gene: TRBV4-2; J gene: TRBJ2-3; clone size: .; CDR3 DNA: TGTGCCAGCACGGACGGGGCAGGGGCAGATACGCAGTATTTT; CDR3 protein: CASTDGAGADTQYF
D gene: TRBD2; V gene: TRBV3-1/TRBV3-2; J gene: TRBJ2-7; clone size: .; CDR3 DNA: TGTGCCAGCAGTCCTAATTGGGGGCGGGAGGGCCTCACGGGCGAGCAGTACTTC; CDR3 protein: CASSPNWGREGLTGEQYF
D gene: .; V gene: TRBV9; J gene: TRBJ1-2; clone size: .; CDR3 DNA: TGTGCCAGCAGCGTAACGGCGGCCGCTGAGGGCTATGGCTACACCTTC; CDR3 protein: CASSVTAAAEGYGYTF
D gene: .; V gene: TRBV6-6; J gene: TRBJ2-3; clone size: .; CDR3 DNA: TGTGCCAGCAGTTACTTCGCGGGGTTCACAGATACGCAGTATTTT; CDR3 protein: CASSYFAGFTDTQYF
D gene: .; V gene: TRBV5-1; J gene: TRBJ1-3; clone size: once; CDR3 DNA: TGCGCCAGCAGCTTAACCTACAGGGATTCCTCTGGAAACACCATATATTTT; CDR3 protein: CASSLTYRDSSGNTIYF
D gene: TRBD1; V gene: TRBV2; J gene: TRBJ2-6; clone size: few; CDR3 DNA: TGTGCCAGCGGACAGGCCCCGAACTCTGGGGCCAACGTCCTGACTTTC; CDR3 protein: CASGQAPNSGANVLTF
D gene: TRBD2; V gene: TRBV6-2/TRBV6-3; J gene: TRBJ2-7; clone size: .; CDR3 DNA: TGTGCCAGCAGTTACTCCGGCGGGAGGGCCTACCACGAGCAGTACTTC; CDR3 protein: CASSYSGGRAYHEQYF
D gene: TRBD1; V gene: TRBV9; J gene: TRBJ2-3; clone size: .; CDR3 DNA: TGTGCCAGCAGCGTAGGACAGGGGGCGCGAGGTACGCAGTATTTT; CDR3 protein: CASSVGQGARGTQYF
D gene: .; V gene: TRBV6-2/TRBV6-3; J gene: TRBJ2-1; clone size: .; CDR3 DNA: TGTGCCAGCAGCCAACCGGTAAGCGCGCAGTTCTTC; CDR3 protein: CASSQPVSAQFF
D gene: TRBD2; V gene: TRBV4-1; J gene: TRBJ2-5; clone size: .; CDR3 DNA: TGCGCCAGCAGCCCGACCCTTCGACTAGCGCTCCAAGAGACCCAGTACTTC; CDR3 protein: CASSPTLRLALQETQYF
D gene: .; V gene: TRBV18; J gene: TRBJ2-1; clone size: .; CDR3 DNA: TGTGCCAGCTCAATCGACATATATGAGCAGTTCTTC; CDR3 protein: CASSIDIYEQFF
D gene: TRBD1; V gene: TRBV15; J gene: TRBJ1-4; clone size: .; CDR3 DNA: TGTGCCACCAGCAGAGCCGGCAGGGGGCGCCCAATGGGGGAAAAACTGTTTTTT; CDR3 protein: CATSRAGRGRPMGEKLFF
D gene: .; V gene: TRBV6-6; J gene: TRBJ2-7; clone size: .; CDR3 DNA: TGTGCCAGCAGTTCCCGGGACATCTACGAGCAGTACTTC; CDR3 protein: CASSSRDIYEQYF
D gene: .; V gene: TRBV2; J gene: TRBJ1-2; clone size: .; CDR3 DNA: TGTGCCAGCAGGGACAGCCTCTACTATGGCTACACCTTC; CDR3 protein: CASRDSLYYGYTF
D gene: .; V gene: TRBV3-1/TRBV3-2; J gene: TRBJ1-5; clone size: .; CDR3 DNA: TGTGCCAGCAGCCAAGGCTCAGTGCATCCCCAGCATTTT; CDR3 protein: CASSQGSVHPQHF
D gene: TRBD2; V gene: TRBV10-3; J gene: TRBJ2-3; clone size: once; CDR3 DNA: TGTGCCATCAGAGGACTAGCGGATACAGATACGCAGTATTTT; CDR3 protein: CAIRGLADTDTQYF
D gene: .; V gene: TRBV9; J gene: TRBJ2-1; clone size: .; CDR3 DNA: TGTGCCAGCAGCGCCCTACTAGCCTCGAATGAGCAGTTCTTC; CDR3 protein: CASSALLASNEQFF
D gene: .; V gene: TRBV5-1; J gene: TRBJ2-4; clone size: .; CDR3 DNA: TGCGCCAGCAGCGGGGCAGCCAAAAACATTCAGTACTTC; CDR3 protein: CASSGAAKNIQYF